This note documents a single TCR beta chain sequence. Its antigen is not known. This sample was taken from a study of Ad26.COV2.S vaccination and SARS-CoV-2 variants. About the research overall: As a participant in COV1001, the donor was in the Ad26.COV2.S trial arm.

Repertoires were generated with immunoSEQ multiplex PCR, while TCRdb's copy carries only in-frame clones and drops some. Of about half a million clones listed, roughly nine tenths are singletons. Indicated treatment: 15 to 20 received Ad26.COV2.S at low or high dose, single or two shots; roughly five received placebo; per-sample allocation not given. The investigators took samples on day 63 after the first vaccine or placebo injection. V was cut by 7 bases and J by 4 bases, with 16 bases left in between. The CDR3 length is 15 residues. Germline-derived CDR1 and CDR2 are LNHDA and SQIVND (reference sequence). The study, taken as a whole, reports: Vaccinated and placebo-treated recipients had similar non-spike TCR breadth.

The receptor's source is a person aged 18-60 years who received the Ad26.COV2.S COVID-19 vaccine or a placebo. The V call is TRBV19, the J call TRBJ1-4, with unresolved D. The input for sequencing was peripheral blood, taken in a trial of Ad26.COV2.S vaccine versus placebo. CDR3 residues: CASTPLVAGNEKLFF. In nucleotides, the CDR3 is TGTGCCAGTACCCCTCTGGTGGCAGGTAATGAAAAACTGTTTTTT.